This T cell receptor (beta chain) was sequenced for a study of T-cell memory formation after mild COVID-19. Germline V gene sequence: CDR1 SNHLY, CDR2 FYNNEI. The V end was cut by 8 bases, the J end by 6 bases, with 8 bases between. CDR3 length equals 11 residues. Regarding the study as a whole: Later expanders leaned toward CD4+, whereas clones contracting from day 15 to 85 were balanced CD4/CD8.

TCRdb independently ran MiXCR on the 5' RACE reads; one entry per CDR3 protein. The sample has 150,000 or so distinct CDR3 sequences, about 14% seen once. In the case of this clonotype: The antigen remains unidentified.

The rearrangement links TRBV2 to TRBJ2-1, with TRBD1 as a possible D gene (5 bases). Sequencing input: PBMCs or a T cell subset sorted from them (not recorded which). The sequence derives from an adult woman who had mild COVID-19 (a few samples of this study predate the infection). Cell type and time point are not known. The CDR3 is CASFRVNEQFF. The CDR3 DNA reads TGTGCCAGCTTCAGGGTCAATGAGCAGTTCTTC.